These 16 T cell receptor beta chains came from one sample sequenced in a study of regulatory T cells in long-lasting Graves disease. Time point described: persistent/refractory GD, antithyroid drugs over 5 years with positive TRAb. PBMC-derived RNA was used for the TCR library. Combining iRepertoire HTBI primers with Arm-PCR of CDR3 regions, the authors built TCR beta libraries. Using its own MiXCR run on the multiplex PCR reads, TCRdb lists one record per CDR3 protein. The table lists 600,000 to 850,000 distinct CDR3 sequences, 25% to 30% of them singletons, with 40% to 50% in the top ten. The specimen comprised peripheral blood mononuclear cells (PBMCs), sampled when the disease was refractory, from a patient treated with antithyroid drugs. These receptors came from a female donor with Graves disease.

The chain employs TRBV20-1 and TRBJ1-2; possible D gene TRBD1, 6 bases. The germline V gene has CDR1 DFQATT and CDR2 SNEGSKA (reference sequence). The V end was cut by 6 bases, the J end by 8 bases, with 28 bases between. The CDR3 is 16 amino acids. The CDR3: CSAAGSGAKVVQGYTF. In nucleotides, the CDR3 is TGCAGTGCCGCGGGTTCAGGGGCCAAAGTTGTGCAGGGCTACACCTTC.

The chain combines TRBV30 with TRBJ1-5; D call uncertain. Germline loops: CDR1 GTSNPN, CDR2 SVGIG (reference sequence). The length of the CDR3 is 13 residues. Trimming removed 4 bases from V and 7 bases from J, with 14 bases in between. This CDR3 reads CAWTQSEDQPQHF. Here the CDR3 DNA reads TGTGCCTGGACCCAAAGTGAAGACCAGCCCCAGCATTTT.

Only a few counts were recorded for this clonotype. This CDR3 reads CASSDFSGYGYTF. For the CDR3, the DNA is TGTGCCAGCAGTGACTTTAGCGGGTATGGCTACACCTTC. The chain has TRBV25-1 and TRBJ1-2; D is uncertain. CDR1 is MGHDK, CDR2 SYGVNS, per germline. V lost 3 bases and J lost 5, with 10 bases in between. The CDR3 runs to 13 residues.

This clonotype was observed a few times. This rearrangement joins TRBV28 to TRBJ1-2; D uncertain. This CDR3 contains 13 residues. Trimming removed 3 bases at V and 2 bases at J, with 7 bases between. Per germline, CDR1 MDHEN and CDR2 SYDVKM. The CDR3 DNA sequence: TGTGCCAGCAGTTTTTTTGGGAACTATGGCTACACCTTC. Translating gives CASSFFGNYGYTF.

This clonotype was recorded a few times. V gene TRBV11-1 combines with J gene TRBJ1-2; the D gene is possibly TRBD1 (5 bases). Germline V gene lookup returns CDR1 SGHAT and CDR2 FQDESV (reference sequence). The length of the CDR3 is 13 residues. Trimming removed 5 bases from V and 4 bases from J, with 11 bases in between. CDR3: CASSPRQSYGYTF. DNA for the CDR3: TGTGCCAGCAGCCCAAGACAGAGCTATGGCTACACCTTC.

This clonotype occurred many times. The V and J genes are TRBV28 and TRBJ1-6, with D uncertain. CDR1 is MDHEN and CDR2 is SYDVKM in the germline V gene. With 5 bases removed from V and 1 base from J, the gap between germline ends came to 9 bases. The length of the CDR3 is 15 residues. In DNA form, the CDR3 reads TGTGCCAGCAGTGCGCGACATTCCTATAATTCACCCCTCCACTTT. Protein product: CASSARHSYNSPLHF.

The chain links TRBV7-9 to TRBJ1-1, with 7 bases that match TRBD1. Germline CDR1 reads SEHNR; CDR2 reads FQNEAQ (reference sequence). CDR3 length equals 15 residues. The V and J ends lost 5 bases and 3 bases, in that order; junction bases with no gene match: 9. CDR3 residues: CASSPLTGKHTEAFF. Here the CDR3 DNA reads TGTGCCAGCAGCCCCCTGACAGGGAAGCACACTGAAGCTTTCTTT.

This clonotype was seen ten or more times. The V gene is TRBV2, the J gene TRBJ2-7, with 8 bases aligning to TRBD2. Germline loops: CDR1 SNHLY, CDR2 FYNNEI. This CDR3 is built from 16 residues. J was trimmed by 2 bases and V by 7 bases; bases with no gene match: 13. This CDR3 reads CASNPSLAGRAYEQYF. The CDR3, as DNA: TGTGCCAGCAACCCCTCCCTGGCCGGGAGGGCCTACGAGCAGTACTTC.

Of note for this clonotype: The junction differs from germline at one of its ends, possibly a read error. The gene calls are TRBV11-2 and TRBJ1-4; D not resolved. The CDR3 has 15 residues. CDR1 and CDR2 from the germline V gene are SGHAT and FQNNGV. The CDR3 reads CASSLGMAANEKRFF. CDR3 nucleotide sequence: TGTGCCAGCAGCTTGGGGATGGCAGCTAATGAAAAACGGTTTTTT.

The CDR3 loop reads CASSLGTAHAYEQYF. The CDR3 DNA sequence: TGTGCCAGCAGCTTGGGGACGGCACATGCCTACGAGCAGTACTTC. V usage is TRBV11-1 and J usage is TRBJ2-7; either TRBD1 or TRBD2 may fit D (5 bases each). This CDR3 is 15 amino acids long. V dropped 3 bases and J dropped 2 bases, with 14 bases sitting between them. CDR1 and CDR2 (germline): SGHAT, FQDESV (reference sequence).

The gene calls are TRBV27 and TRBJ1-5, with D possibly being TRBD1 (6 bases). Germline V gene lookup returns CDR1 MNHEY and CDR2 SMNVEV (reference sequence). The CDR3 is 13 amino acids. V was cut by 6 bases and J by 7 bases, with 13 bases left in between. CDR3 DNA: TGTGCCAGCAGGAAGGGGGTTTCCCAGCCCCAGCATTTT. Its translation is CASRKGVSQPQHF.

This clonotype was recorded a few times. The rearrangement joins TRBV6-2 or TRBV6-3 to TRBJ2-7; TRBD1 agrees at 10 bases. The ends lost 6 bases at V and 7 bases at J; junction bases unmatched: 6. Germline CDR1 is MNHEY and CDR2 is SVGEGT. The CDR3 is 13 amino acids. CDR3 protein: CASRDRGTVEQYF. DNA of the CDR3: TGTGCCAGCAGGGACAGGGGGACTGTGGAGCAGTACTTC.

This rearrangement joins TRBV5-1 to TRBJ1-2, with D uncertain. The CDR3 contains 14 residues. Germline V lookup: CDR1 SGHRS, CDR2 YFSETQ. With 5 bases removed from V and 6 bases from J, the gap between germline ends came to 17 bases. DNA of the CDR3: TGCGCCAGCAGGATTGCCCCGACAATGGATGGCTACACCTTC. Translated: CASRIAPTMDGYTF.

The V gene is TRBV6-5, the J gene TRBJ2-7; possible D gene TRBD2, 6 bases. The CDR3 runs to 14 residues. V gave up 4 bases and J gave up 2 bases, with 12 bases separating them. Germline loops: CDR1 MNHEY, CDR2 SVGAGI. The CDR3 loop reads CASSFRRVPYEQYF. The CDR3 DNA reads TGTGCCAGCAGTTTTCGGAGGGTACCCTACGAGCAGTACTTC.

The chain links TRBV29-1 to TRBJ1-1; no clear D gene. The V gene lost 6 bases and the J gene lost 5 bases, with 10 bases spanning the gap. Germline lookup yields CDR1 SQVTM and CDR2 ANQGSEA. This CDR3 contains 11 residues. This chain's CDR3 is CSVSTGTEAFF. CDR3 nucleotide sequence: TGCAGCGTCAGCACCGGGACTGAAGCTTTCTTT.

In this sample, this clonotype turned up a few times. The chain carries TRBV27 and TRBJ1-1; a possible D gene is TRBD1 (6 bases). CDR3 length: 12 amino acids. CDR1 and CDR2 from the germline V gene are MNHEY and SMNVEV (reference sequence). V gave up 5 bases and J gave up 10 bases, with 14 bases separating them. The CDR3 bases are TGTGCCAGCAGTCCTTTGGGGGCGGCAGCTTTCTTT. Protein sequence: CASSPLGAAAFF.